A selection of T cell receptor delta chains follows, all from one sample in a study of gamma-delta T cells after stem cell transplantation. TCRdb re-analyzed the RT-PCR reads via CATT. The sample lists 13,000 to 15,000 delta-chain clones, approximately 33% occurring once. What was sequenced was gamma-delta T cells. The origin of the receptors is a human donor. It is not recorded whose cells these are; they may come from a transplant donor. Each CDR3 is given with its conserved first and last residue. The order of the fields is clone size, V gene, J gene, D gene, CDR3 protein, CDR3 DNA. A D gene is named only where the DNA matches it firmly. Size tells how often a clone was seen (once, few, many) or the class of an expanded clone, and some rows leave it out.

abundance: -; v_gene: TRDV1; j_gene: TRDJ1; d_gene: TRDD3; CDR3aa: CALGGQTFSPFLTKGINWGITDKLIF; CDR3nt: TGTGCTCTTGGGGGACAGACGTTCTCTCCCTTCCTAACGAAAGGGATTAACTGGGGGATAACCGATAAACTCATCTTT
abundance: -; v_gene: TRDV3; j_gene: TRDJ1; d_gene: TRDD3; CDR3aa: CALPHISYGGDYWGIPDKLIF; CDR3nt: TGTGCCTTGCCCCATATTTCCTACGGGGGGGACTACTGGGGGATACCCGATAAACTCATCTTT
abundance: few; v_gene: TRDV2; j_gene: TRDJ3; d_gene: -; CDR3aa: CACDTVPGRSWDTRQMFF; CDR3nt: TGTGCCTGTGACACCGTCCCTGGGAGGTCCTGGGACACCCGACAGATGTTTTTC
abundance: -; v_gene: TRDV2; j_gene: TRDJ3; d_gene: TRDD3; CDR3aa: CACVWGAFSWDTRQMFF; CDR3nt: TGTGCCTGTGTCTGGGGGGCCTTCTCCTGGGACACCCGACAGATGTTTTTC
abundance: -; v_gene: TRDV3; j_gene: TRDJ1; d_gene: TRDD3; CDR3aa: CAFTQYWGICGLIF; CDR3nt: TGTGCCTTTACCCAGTACTGGGGGATATGCGGACTCATCTTT
abundance: -; v_gene: TRDV2; j_gene: TRDJ1; d_gene: -; CDR3aa: CACDAKNSACRNWGARELIF; CDR3nt: TGTGCCTGTGACGCCAAAAATAGTGCCTGCCGCAACTGGGGGGCCCGGGAACTCATCTTT
abundance: few; v_gene: TRDV2; j_gene: TRDJ1; d_gene: -; CDR3aa: CACERGRKLIF; CDR3nt: TGTGCCTGTGAACGGGGGCGTAAACTCATCTTT
abundance: -; v_gene: TRDV1; j_gene: TRDJ1; d_gene: TRDD3; CDR3aa: CALGGRNLPTHTVLGDTARNTDKLIF; CDR3nt: TGTGCTCTTGGGGGTAGAAACCTTCCTACCCACACCGTACTGGGGGATACGGCGCGGAACACCGATAAACTCATCTTT
abundance: -; v_gene: TRDV3; j_gene: TRDJ1; d_gene: TRDD3; CDR3aa: CAFITPFWGYTDKLIF; CDR3nt: TGTGCCTTTATAACCCCTTTCTGGGGGTACACCGATAAACTCATCTTT
abundance: -; v_gene: TRDV1; j_gene: TRDJ1; d_gene: TRDD3; CDR3aa: CALGTRTMGDKGAWADKLIF; CDR3nt: TGTGCTCTTGGGACCCGTACTATGGGGGATAAGGGGGCCTGGGCCGATAAACTCATCTTT
abundance: once; v_gene: TRDV2; j_gene: TRDJ1; d_gene: -; CDR3aa: CACDTRGPTSWDTHKMIF; CDR3nt: TGTGCCTGTGACACAAGAGGGCCAACCTCCTGGGACACCCATAAAATGATTTTC
abundance: medium-sized; v_gene: TRDV2; j_gene: TRDJ1; d_gene: TRDD3; CDR3aa: CACDTEGTGGQYTDKLIF; CDR3nt: TGTGCCTGTGACACCGAGGGGACTGGGGGACAGTACACCGATAAACTCATCTTT
abundance: -; v_gene: TRDV3; j_gene: TRDJ1; d_gene: TRDD3; CDR3aa: CAFRLLWGIHKEGYTDKLIF; CDR3nt: TGTGCCTTTAGACTCCTCTGGGGGATACATAAGGAAGGTTACACCGATAAACTCATCTTT
abundance: -; v_gene: TRAV29/DV5; j_gene: TRDJ1; d_gene: TRDD3; CDR3aa: CAASQLGDTPYTDKLIF; CDR3nt: TGTGCAGCAAGCCAACTGGGGGATACTCCGTACACCGATAAACTCATCTTT
abundance: -; v_gene: TRDV2; j_gene: TRDJ1; d_gene: -; CDR3aa: CACSRRLLQEGTIIF; CDR3nt: TGTGCCTGTTCTCGGAGACTACTGCAAGAAGGGACAATCATCTTT
abundance: -; v_gene: TRDV1; j_gene: TRDJ3; d_gene: -; CDR3aa: CALGELLGYSWDTRQMFF; CDR3nt: TGTGCTCTTGGGGAACTACTGGGTTACTCCTGGGACACCCGACAGATGTTTTTC
abundance: -; v_gene: TRAV29/DV5; j_gene: TRDJ2; d_gene: TRDD3; CDR3aa: CAASLIWGLTAQLFF; CDR3nt: TGTGCAGCAAGCCTGATCTGGGGGTTAACAGCACAACTCTTCTTT
abundance: -; v_gene: TRDV1; j_gene: TRDJ2; d_gene: TRDD3; CDR3aa: CALGASFLLGDTLRSALTAQLFF; CDR3nt: TGTGCTCTTGGGGCCTCCTTCCTACTGGGGGATACGCTCCGGTCGGCTTTGACAGCACAACTCTTCTTT
abundance: -; v_gene: TRDV1; j_gene: TRDJ1; d_gene: TRDD3; CDR3aa: CALGVISELGDHTDKLIF; CDR3nt: TGTGCTCTTGGGGTAATCTCTGAACTGGGGGATCACACCGATAAACTCATCTTT
abundance: -; v_gene: TRDV1; j_gene: TRDJ1; d_gene: TRDD3; CDR3aa: CALGELGSLPTLGDFTDKLIF; CDR3nt: TGTGCTCTTGGGGAACTCGGGTCCCTCCCTACGCTGGGGGATTTCACCGATAAACTCATCTTT
abundance: few; v_gene: TRDV1; j_gene: TRDJ1; d_gene: TRDD3; CDR3aa: CALGDPSYWGIHDTDKLIF; CDR3nt: TGTGCTCTTGGGGACCCTTCCTACTGGGGGATACATGACACCGATAAACTCATCTTT
abundance: -; v_gene: TRDV2; j_gene: TRDJ3; d_gene: TRDD3; CDR3aa: CACDTLTTGGRDSWDTRQMFF; CDR3nt: TGTGCCTGTGACACCCTTACAACTGGGGGTCGTGACTCCTGGGACACCCGACAGATGTTTTTC
abundance: few; v_gene: TRDV2; j_gene: TRDJ3; d_gene: TRDD3; CDR3aa: CACDTYWGISSWDTRQMFF; CDR3nt: TGTGCCTGTGACACGTACTGGGGGATCAGCTCCTGGGACACCCGACAGATGTTTTTC